This T cell receptor beta chain stems from a study of control samples from healthy donors and cancer patients. The CDR3 consists of 14 residues. Germline values: CDR1 LNHDA, CDR2 SQIVND (reference sequence). V was trimmed by 5 bases and J by 3 bases, leaving 13 bases between them. Generated by immunoSEQ multiplex PCR, the TCRdb table keeps only in-frame clones and is missing some. The sample includes fewer than 85,000 clones, around 92% of them seen just once. The material sequenced was blood. The chain carries TRBV19 and TRBJ1-2, with TRBD1 as a possible D gene (5 bases). This TCR came from a woman aged 55-70 years in good health. CDR3 residues: CASSRQGLDYGYTF. The CDR3 DNA reads TGTGCCAGTAGTCGGCAGGGACTGGACTATGGCTACACCTTC.